Below, 21 T cell receptor beta chains from the same sample are listed, as sequenced in a study of cytomegalovirus exposure and HLA in healthy donors. The PCR contained 60 Vbeta and 13 Jbeta primers. Assay: immunoSEQ multiplex PCR; the TCRdb copy retains only in-frame clones and omits some. This table has over 150,000 clones, 80% appearing once. The sample taken for sequencing was PBMCs. These receptors originate from a boy aged 10-17 years in good health and CMV-seronegative.

V gene TRBV27 combines with J gene TRBJ2-1; 13 positions match TRBD2. The CDR3 extends over 16 amino acids. Trimming at V came to 1 base and at J to 9 bases, leaving 6 bases not matched to a gene. The V gene's germline CDR1 is MNHEY and CDR2 SMNVEV (reference sequence). In DNA form, the CDR3 reads TGTGCCAGCAGTTTATTACTAGCGGGAGGGCCGAGTGAGCAGTTCTTC. Encoded protein: CASSLLLAGGPSEQFF.

The sample holds a few counts of this clone. The chain carries TRBV7-6 and TRBJ2-3; D is perhaps TRBD1 (5 bases). The CDR3 is made up of 14 amino acids. The germline V and J ends were trimmed by 3 bases and 4 bases, with 11 bases remaining between them. Per germline, CDR1 SGHVS and CDR2 FNYEAQ. CDR3 residues: CASSFPSRADTQYF. The CDR3 DNA follows: TGTGCCAGCAGCTTTCCGAGCAGGGCAGATACGCAGTATTTT.

This chain uses TRBV5-8 with TRBJ1-2; possibly TRBD1 for D (5 bases). The V gene's germline CDR1 is SGHTS and CDR2 YDEGEE. The V end was cut by 1 base, the J end by 10 bases, with 17 bases between. The CDR3 spans 14 residues. Here the CDR3 reads CASSLLILPGFYTF. In DNA, the CDR3 is TGTGCCAGCAGCTTGCTCATACTACCAGGGTTCTACACCTTC.

The rearrangement uses TRBV9 and TRBJ2-1; D is undetermined. The CDR3 sequence is 16 residues long. V lost 2 bases, J lost 2 bases, and 14 bases lay in between. Per germline, CDR1 SGDLS and CDR2 YYNGEE. The CDR3 DNA reads TGTGCCAGCAGCGTGTTTGAGAAGAGTCCCTACAATGAGCAGTTCTTC. Residues: CASSVFEKSPYNEQFF.

This clone has more than one count but fewer than ten. The chain couples TRBV5-4 to TRBJ1-4; the D gene is possibly TRBD1 (6 bases). V lost 6 bases and J lost 3, with 18 bases in between. Per the germline V gene, CDR1 is SGHNT and CDR2 is YYREEE (reference sequence). The CDR3 has 16 amino acids. The CDR3 bases are TGTGCCAGCACCAAGGACGGGGGGCCTCCTAATGAAAAACTGTTTTTT. This encodes CASTKDGGPPNEKLFF.

V is TRBV18 and J is TRBJ1-3; perhaps TRBD1 as D (6 bases). The germline V and J ends were trimmed by 2 bases and 2 bases, with 16 bases remaining between them. This CDR3 is 17 amino acids long. The germline gives CDR1 KGHSH, CDR2 LQKENI. CDR3 in DNA: TGTGCCAGCTCACCAGAAACAGGGATATCGGCTGGAAACACCATATATTTT. Encoded protein: CASSPETGISAGNTIYF.

The CDR3 here is CASSFRQIGNYGYTF. Here the CDR3 DNA reads TGTGCCAGCAGCTTCCGACAGATCGGTAACTATGGCTACACCTTC. V and J are TRBV9 and TRBJ1-2; weak D call: TRBD1 (5 bases). The CDR3 extends over 15 amino acids. CDR1 is SGDLS, CDR2 YYNGEE, per germline. The V end lost 4 bases, the J end lost 1 base, and 14 bases lay between the germline ends. Combining the CDR3 with reference TRBV9 and TRBJ1-2 gives the whole variable domain DSGVTQTPKHLITATGQRVTLRCSPRSGDLSVYWYQQSLDQGLQFLIQYYNGEERAKGNILERFSAQQFPDLHSELNLSSLELGDSALYFCASSFRQIGNYGYTFGSGTRLTVV.

The table lists this clone with a few counts. J is TRBJ2-7 and V is TRBV11-3; 7 positions agree with TRBD2. V dropped 5 bases and J dropped 0; count of bases not matched to a gene: 13. CDR1 SGHNT and CDR2 YENEEA come from the germline V gene. This CDR3 is 17 amino acids long. Here the CDR3 reads CASSRLGAGVTSYEQYF. The CDR3, as DNA: TGTGCCAGCAGCCGCCTCGGGGCGGGAGTTACCTCCTACGAGCAGTACTTC.

This clone was detected only once. V usage is TRBV11-2 and J usage is TRBJ2-5; 7 bases match TRBD1. The CDR3 contains 14 residues. V lost 1 base and J lost 4; bases outside the gene matches: 3. CDR1 SGHAT and CDR2 FQNNGV come from the germline V gene. CDR3 in DNA: TGTGCCAGCAGCTTAGGACAGGGATTAGAGACCCAGTACTTC. Residues: CASSLGQGLETQYF.

This clone was detected only once. This chain joins TRBV7-9 and TRBJ2-2, with D hard to call. This CDR3 comprises 13 residues. CDR1 is SEHNR and CDR2 is FQNEAQ in the germline V gene (reference sequence). The V end was cut by 0 bases, the J end by 6 bases, with 5 bases between. The CDR3 loop is CASSLAGAGELFF. In DNA, the CDR3 is TGTGCCAGCAGCTTAGCGGGCGCCGGGGAGCTGTTTTTT.

This chain uses TRBV29-1 with TRBJ2-2, with TRBD1 identical over 7 bases. There are 13 residues in the CDR3. Losses at the gene ends were 6 bases for V and 5 bases for J; bases not matched to a gene: 6. In germline, CDR1 is SQVTM, CDR2 ANQGSEA. The CDR3 DNA follows: TGCAGCGTAGGGGACAGTAGGACCGGGGAGCTGTTTTTT. It encodes CSVGDSRTGELFF.

CDR3 sequence (DNA): TGTGCCAGCAGCTTGTGGACAGGGATCAGTGGCAATCAGCCCCAGCATTTT. It translates to CASSLWTGISGNQPQHF. J is TRBJ1-5 and V is TRBV7-9, with TRBD1 matching over 8 bases. Losses at the gene ends were 3 bases for V and 2 bases for J; bases not matched to a gene: 9. The CDR3 has 17 amino acids. Germline V gene lookup returns CDR1 SEHNR and CDR2 FQNEAQ (reference sequence).

The rearrangement uses TRBV5-4 and TRBJ1-4, with D uncertain. Germline V CDR1 and CDR2: SGHNT, YYREEE (reference sequence). Trimming pared 6 bases from V and 2 bases from J, leaving 26 bases between. The CDR3 extends over 19 amino acids. The CDR3 region has the DNA TGTGCCAGCACCTCACTCGGGGATCAGAATAGTTTCACTAATGAAAAACTGTTTTTT. Residues: CASTSLGDQNSFTNEKLFF. Full variable domain (rest looked up from reference TRBV5-4 and TRBJ1-4): ETGVTQSPTHLIKTRGQQVTLRCSSQSGHNTVSWYQQALGQGPQFIFQYYREEENGRGNFPPRFSGLQFPNYSSELNVNALELDDSALYLCASTSLGDQNSFTNEKLFFGSGTQLSVL.

This clone was found a few times. The chain combines TRBV11-1 with TRBJ1-1; D possibly corresponds to TRBD1 (5 bases). V was trimmed by 7 bases and J by 0 bases, leaving 12 bases between them. The germline V gene has CDR1 SGHAT and CDR2 FQDESV (reference sequence). The CDR3 is made up of 14 amino acids. For the CDR3, the DNA is TGTGCCAGCACCCTGGGGGGGATGAACACTGAAGCTTTCTTT. Translating gives CASTLGGMNTEAFF.

This clone was seen only a few times. This chain uses TRBV27 with TRBJ2-7; 7 nucleotides agree with TRBD1. This CDR3 contains 15 residues. Germline V gives CDR1 MNHEY, CDR2 SMNVEV (reference sequence). The J segment lost 4 bases and the V segment lost 3 bases, leaving 9 bases of the junction unmatched. CDR3 in amino acids: CASSLARDRLYEQYF. In DNA, the CDR3 is TGTGCCAGCAGTTTGGCCCGGGACAGACTATACGAGCAGTACTTC.

This clone occurred a few times. Here the CDR3 reads CASSPAGTTEHEQFF. The CDR3 nucleotides read TGTGCCAGCAGTCCGGCCGGGACTACAGAACATGAGCAGTTCTTC. The chain couples TRBV7-2 to TRBJ2-1; 7 bases align to TRBD2. Germline V gives CDR1 SGHTA, CDR2 FQGNSA. This CDR3 contains 15 residues. J gave up 8 bases and V 6 bases, and 13 bases lay outside the gene matches.

This rearrangement joins TRBV27 to TRBJ2-5, with D unclear. V shed 3 bases and J shed 5 bases, with 7 bases lying between them. Germline V gene data show CDR1 as MNHEY and CDR2 as SMNVEV (reference sequence). There are 12 residues in the CDR3. The CDR3 loop reads CASSFPGETQYF. The CDR3 DNA reads TGTGCCAGCAGTTTTCCCGGGGAGACCCAGTACTTC.

The chain carries TRBV15 and TRBJ1-2; no definite D call. CDR3 length: 15 amino acids. CDR1 is LNHNV, CDR2 YYDKDF, per germline (reference sequence). Between the trimmed V and J ends, which lost 0 bases and 3 bases, there was a span of 11 bases. The CDR3 nucleotides read TGTGCCACCAGCAGAGATCTCCTCCTACACTATGGCTACACCTTC. It encodes CATSRDLLLHYGYTF.

V is TRBV21-1 and J is TRBJ1-2; the D call of TRBD1 is as the table states it, not checked on the DNA. TRBV21-1 is a pseudogene segment. The CDR3 length is 15 residues. DNA for the CDR3: TGTGCCAGCTCGTATGGGGTTGGGGCAATCTATGGCTACACCTTC. Residues: CASSYGVGAIYGYTF.

This sequence joins TRBV30 and TRBJ2-5; D not certain. The J call is doubtful: the DNA matches TRBJ2-7 better. CDR3 length equals 12 residues. Germline V gene sequence: CDR1 GTSNPN, CDR2 SVGIG (reference sequence). DNA of the CDR3: TGTGCCTGGAGTGTCTCTGACTACGAGCAGTACTTC. Translating it yields CAWSVSDYEQYF.

The rearrangement uses TRBV5-6 and TRBJ2-1; tentative D call: TRBD2 (5 bases). Trimming stripped 0 bases from V and 6 bases from J, with 7 bases between. CDR3 length equals 13 residues. Germline CDR1 and CDR2: SGHDT and YYEEEE. CDR3 nucleotides: TGTGCCAGCAGCTTGGCCGGGATCAATGAGCAGTTCTTC. Its translation: CASSLAGINEQFF.